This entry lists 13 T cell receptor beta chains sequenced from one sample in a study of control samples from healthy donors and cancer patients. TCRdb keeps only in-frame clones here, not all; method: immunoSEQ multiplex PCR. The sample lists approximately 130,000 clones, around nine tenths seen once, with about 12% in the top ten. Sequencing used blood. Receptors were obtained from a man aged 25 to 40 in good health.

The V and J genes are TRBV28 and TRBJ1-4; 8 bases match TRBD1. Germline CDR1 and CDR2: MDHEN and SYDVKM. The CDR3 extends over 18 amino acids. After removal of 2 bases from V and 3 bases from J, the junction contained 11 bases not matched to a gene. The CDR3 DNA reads TGTGCCAGCAGTTTACCTCGAGGGCAGGGGGCAGCTAATGAAAAACTGTTTTTT. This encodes CASSLPRGQGAANEKLFF.

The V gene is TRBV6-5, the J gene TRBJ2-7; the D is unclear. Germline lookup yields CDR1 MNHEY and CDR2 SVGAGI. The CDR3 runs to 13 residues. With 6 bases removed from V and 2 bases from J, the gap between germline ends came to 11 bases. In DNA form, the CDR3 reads TGTGCCAGCAGGCTAACCGGAGCCTACGAGCAGTACGTC. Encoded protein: CASRLTGAYEQYV.

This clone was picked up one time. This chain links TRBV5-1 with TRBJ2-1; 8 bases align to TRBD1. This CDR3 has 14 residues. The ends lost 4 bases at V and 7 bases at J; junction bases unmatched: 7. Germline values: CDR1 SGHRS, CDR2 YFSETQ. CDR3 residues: CASSVTGAGNEQFF. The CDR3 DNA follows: TGCGCCAGCAGCGTGACAGGGGCCGGGAATGAGCAGTTCTTC.

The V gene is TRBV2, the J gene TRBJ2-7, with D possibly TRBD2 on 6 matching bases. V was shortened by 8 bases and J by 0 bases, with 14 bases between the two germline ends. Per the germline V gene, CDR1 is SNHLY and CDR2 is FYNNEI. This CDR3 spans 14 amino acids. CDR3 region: CASVSGGGSYEQYV. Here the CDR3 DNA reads TGTGCCAGCGTCTCCGGGGGAGGCTCCTACGAGCAGTACGTC.

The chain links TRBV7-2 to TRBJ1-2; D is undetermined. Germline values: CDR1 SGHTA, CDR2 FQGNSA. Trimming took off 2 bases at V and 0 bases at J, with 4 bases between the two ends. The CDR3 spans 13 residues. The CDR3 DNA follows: TGTGCCAGCAGCTTACCACCTAACTATGGCTACACCTTC. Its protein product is CASSLPPNYGYTF.

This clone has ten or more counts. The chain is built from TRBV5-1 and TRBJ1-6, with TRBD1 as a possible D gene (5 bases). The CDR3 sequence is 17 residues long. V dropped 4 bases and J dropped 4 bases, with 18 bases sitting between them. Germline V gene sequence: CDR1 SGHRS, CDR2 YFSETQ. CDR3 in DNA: TGCGCCAGCAGCCCCCGGGTCTTGGGGGGTTATAATTCACCCCTCCACTTT. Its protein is CASSPRVLGGYNSPLHF. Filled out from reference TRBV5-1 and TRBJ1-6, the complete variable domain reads KAGVTQTPRYLIKTRGQQVTLSCSPISGHRSVSWYQQTPGQGLQFLFEYFSETQRNKGNFPGRFSGRQFSNSRSEMNVSTLELGDSALYLCASSPRVLGGYNSPLHFGNGTRLTVT.

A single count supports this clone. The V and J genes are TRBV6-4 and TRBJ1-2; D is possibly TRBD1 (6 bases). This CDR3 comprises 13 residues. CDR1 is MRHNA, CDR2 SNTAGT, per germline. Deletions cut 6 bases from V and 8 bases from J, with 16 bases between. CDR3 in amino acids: CASRPTGTYGYTF. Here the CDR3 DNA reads TGTGCCAGCAGGCCCACAGGGACCTACGGCTACACCTTC.

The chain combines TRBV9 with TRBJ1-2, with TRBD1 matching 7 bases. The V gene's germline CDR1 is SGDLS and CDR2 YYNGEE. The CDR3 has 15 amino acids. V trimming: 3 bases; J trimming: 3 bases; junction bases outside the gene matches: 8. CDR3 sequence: CASSGTGGGHYGYTF. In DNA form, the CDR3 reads TGTGCCAGCAGCGGGACAGGCGGCGGGCACTATGGCTACACCTTC.

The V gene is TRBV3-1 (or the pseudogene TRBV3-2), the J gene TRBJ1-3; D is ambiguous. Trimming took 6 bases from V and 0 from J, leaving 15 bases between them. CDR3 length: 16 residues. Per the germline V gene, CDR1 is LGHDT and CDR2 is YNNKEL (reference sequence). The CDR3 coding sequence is TGTGCCAGCAGTCCCCCGGGGTCGCTCTCTGGAAACACCATATATTTT. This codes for CASSPPGSLSGNTIYF.

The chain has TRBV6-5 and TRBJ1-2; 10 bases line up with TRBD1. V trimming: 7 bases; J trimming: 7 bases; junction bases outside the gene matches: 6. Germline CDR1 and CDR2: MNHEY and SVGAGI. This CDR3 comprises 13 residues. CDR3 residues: CASTGQGELGYTF. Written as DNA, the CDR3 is TGTGCCAGCACTGGACAGGGGGAGCTTGGCTACACCTTC.

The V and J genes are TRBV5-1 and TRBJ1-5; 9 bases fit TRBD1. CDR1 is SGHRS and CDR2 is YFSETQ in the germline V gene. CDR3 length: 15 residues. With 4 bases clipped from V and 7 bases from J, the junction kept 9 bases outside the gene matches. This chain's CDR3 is CASSRTGGAGQPQHF. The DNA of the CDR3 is TGCGCCAGCAGCCGAACAGGGGGCGCAGGGCAGCCCCAGCATTTT.

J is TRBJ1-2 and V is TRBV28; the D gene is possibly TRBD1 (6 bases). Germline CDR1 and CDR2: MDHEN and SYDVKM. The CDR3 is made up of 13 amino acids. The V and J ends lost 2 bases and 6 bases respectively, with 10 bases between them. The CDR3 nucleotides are TGTGCCAGCAGTTTAGCGGCAGGGGATGGCTACACCTTC. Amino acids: CASSLAAGDGYTF.

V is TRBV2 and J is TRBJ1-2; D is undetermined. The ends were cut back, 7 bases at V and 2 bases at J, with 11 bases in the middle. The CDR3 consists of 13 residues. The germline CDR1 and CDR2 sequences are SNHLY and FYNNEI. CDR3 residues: CASTPARNYGYTF. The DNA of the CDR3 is TGTGCCAGCACACCGGCGCGGAACTATGGCTACACCTTC. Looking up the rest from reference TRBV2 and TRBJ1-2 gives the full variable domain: EPEVTQTPSHQVTQMGQEVILRCVPISNHLYFYWYRQILGQKVEFLVSFYNNEISEKSEIFDDQFSVERPDGSNFTLKIRSTKLEDSAMYFCASTPARNYGYTFGSGTRLTVV.